This T cell receptor (beta chain) comes out of a study of blood T cell repertoires in COVID-19 (dated by TCRdb to about 2020). Study-level background: The collaborator samples originated in the United States, Italy and Spain and spanned the acute and convalescent phases of COVID-19. The prospective study material was composed of cDNA or gDNA derived from T cells, B-cell-depleted T cells, or PBMCs. The dataset comprised deeply sampled blood TCRbeta repertoires from subjects exposed to, actively infected with, or recovered from COVID-19. The repertoires were made available in a free public database intended to serve as a resource for research on the immune response to SARS-CoV-2. Samples came from the ongoing ImmuneRACE study (first 160 participants) plus 1,254 subjects from 6 global collaborators. A de-identified subject ID, COVID-19 status, age in years and sex were almost always included in the sample metadata. Where available, HLA class I and class II types were taken from metadata supplied by the sample provider and were not determined by assay-based typing.

Details on this clone: This receptor's antigen is unknown. One base away there is no much larger clone; base qualities are not given.

CDR1 and CDR2 were assigned from the germline V gene as KGHSH and LQKENI. The CDR3 contains 15 residues, cysteine and phenylalanine counted. Only the CDR3 region is kept as DNA, spanning 45 bases read in frame from base 1. Deletion took 4 bases off V and 3 bases off J, with a span of 15 bases between the germline ends. Participants in the prospective study were enrolled through a virtual design, were aged about 18 to 89 years, and lived in some 24 United States geographic areas. Cohort assignment in the prospective study relied on participant-reported clinical history from a screening survey and a study questionnaire. ImmuneRACE Cohort 3 recovered participants were defined by two consecutive negative NP/OP PCR tests, healthcare professional clearance, or symptom resolution. In the prospective study, mobile phlebotomists collected whole blood, serum and a nasopharyngeal or oropharyngeal swab from each participant. Participants in the prospective study had the option to provide additional blood draws and questionnaires over a 2-month period. Prospective study blood samples were shipped either frozen or at room temperature before DNA extraction.

The immunoSEQ Assay, a bias-controlled multiplex PCR, was used to amplify TCRbeta CDR3 regions from genomic DNA. Processing in the source paper ran as follows. Within the assay, amplification of reference gene primers was used to estimate how many nucleated cells each sample contained. Sequence reads were collapsed and filtered to measure the absolute abundance of every unique TCRbeta CDR3 rearrangement. Productive Simpson clonality was computed per sample as the square root of Simpson's diversity index over productive rearrangements. This immuneACCESS table, as held by TCRdb, lists in-frame sequences with V and J called but not all clones. Of the missing ones, under half trace to an unresolved V gene in checked studies; the others have no known cause. For V, J and clone size, that table is used; D and trimming come from the DNA. A total of around 380,000 clones appear in this sample, roughly 86% of them only once. The top ten clones comprise under 1.5% of the sample.

Overall study outcomes, separate from this receptor: How much clinical and demographic metadata was included differed by source and by participant, and the metadata was provided uncurated.

The TCR was taken from a man aged 25 to 45 who had recovered from COVID-19. The sequence links TRBV18 to TRBJ1-1; no D segment can be confidently identified. Sequencing was performed on PBMCs or T cells enriched from blood (not recorded which). The nucleotide sequence is given as TGTGCCAGCTCACTACACCACGGGAGCGACACTGAAGCTTTCTTT. This is translated as CASSLHHGSDTEAFF.